This T cell receptor beta chain comes out of a study of OX40 agonist ivuxolimab in advanced cancers. Background on the study: Head and neck, renal cell, melanoma or hepatocellular carcinoma were the cancers that dose-escalation patients had. Study-wide findings and caveats: At 0.1 to 3.0 mg/kg and by week 6, clonal expansion occurred in CD4+ and CD8+ blood T cells. CD8+ T cells were the subset that, on average, had more expanded clones than CD4+.

Worth noting for this clone: The antigen remains unidentified.

This CDR3 is built from 14 residues. In germline, CDR1 is SNHLY, CDR2 FYNNEI. Trimming cost V 6 bases and J 5 bases, with 11 bases left between them. This table comes from immunoSEQ multiplex PCR, and its TCRdb copy is limited to in-frame clones, with some not included. Among some 30,000 clones, roughly 76% were seen once, and the ten largest hold roughly 22%. The receptor was derived from an adult with an advanced solid tumor such as melanoma, head and neck, liver or kidney cancer. The chain is built from TRBV2 and TRBJ1-6, with no clear D. The sequencing here drew on CD4+ or CD8+ T cells sorted from blood, taken in a trial of the OX40 agonist ivuxolimab. In DNA, the CDR3 is TGTGCCAGCAGGGGAAGGGTAAATAATTCACCCCTCCACTTT. Translating gives CASRGRVNNSPLHF. The full variable domain, in which reference TRBV2 and TRBJ1-6 provide the parts outside the CDR3, is EPEVTQTPSHQVTQMGQEVILRCVPISNHLYFYWYRQILGQKVEFLVSFYNNEISEKSEIFDDQFSVERPDGSNFTLKIRSTKLEDSAMYFCASRGRVNNSPLHFGNGTRLTVT.